The T cell receptor (beta chain) described here comes from a study of cytomegalovirus exposure and HLA in healthy donors (dated by TCRdb to 2017 to 2019). Notes on the research overall: In an earlier analysis of about 560 of the donors, 250 to 300 Gb of sequence data and 95 million to 130 million unique TCR beta sequences from about 179 million T cells were reported. An early release covering more than 500 HLA-typed donors comprised 300 to 350 gigabases of sequencing data and tens of millions of unique TCR sequences. The genetic ancestry cluster associated with self-reported Caucasian donors included roughly four fifths of the roughly 390 genotyped donors. The study was designed to test whether signatures of past pathogen exposure could be identified by cataloging public T cell receptors. The study used immunosequencing to profile the T cell repertoires of approximately 640 subjects and linked those repertoires to cytomegalovirus serostatus. A separate validation cohort of over 95 different subjects was used in addition to the approximately 700-subject first cohort. High-throughput TCR immunosequencing, statistical association of individual TCRs with disease status, and machine learning were combined to predict cytomegalovirus infection status. In a later analysis, previously published TCR beta repertoires from 670 or so donors were re-analyzed and high-resolution HLA genotyping was added so that TCR occurrence patterns could be studied. In the later analysis, no new phenotypic data were used to find candidate immune exposures; instead, reliance was placed on TCR beta sequences and their occurrence across donors. To decide whether each TCR beta V gene segment behaved as functional or pseudogenic, an earlier analysis of approximately 600 of the donors relied on high-throughput TCR beta sequencing. Donor age, sex, ethnicity and CMV serostatus were compiled together with the repertoire data. Genome-wide SNP genotypes for about three fifths of the roughly 670 donors were used in a later genetic analysis, which treated that subset as a discovery cohort. All discovery cohort repertoires had been generated on a single sequencing platform. Class I and class II HLA loci were covered by the typing at four-digit resolution. Typing coverage varied by locus: roughly 629-640 donors for A, B, C, DRB1 and DQB1; under 550 for DQA1; about 570 for DPA1; roughly 450 for DPB1. Several DR-DQ haplotypes were treated as single units for association and clustering because of strong linkage in the cohort. Among 398 genotyped donors of the cohort, an average of about 240,000 unique TCR beta nucleotide sequences were sequenced per donor, around 20% of them non-productive. Findings and caveats that apply to the study as a whole: At a false discovery rate of 0.05, a later analysis linked 15,000 to 20,000 TCR beta sequences to specific HLA alleles. In both the original and validation cohorts, the classifier was reported to diagnose cytomegalovirus status with high specificity and sensitivity. The earlier analysis of approximately 540 of the donors excluded around 17 rarely observed V segments, including chromosome 9 orphons, because counts were too low. The study listed 150 to 200 TCR beta chains as associated with cytomegalovirus. A further reported finding was that TCR beta sequences accurately predicted the HLA-A and HLA-B alleles for most subjects in the first cohort. According to the authors, the approach could potentially be generalized to other disease states and immunological phenotypes. Three of the identified cytomegalovirus-associated TCR beta chains were confirmed in vitro to be specific for cytomegalovirus antigens. Compared with the roughly 600-donor mean, donors in an Asian-associated ancestry cluster had fewer N-insertions in productive TCRs, according to a later genetic analysis. Some IMGT-functional V segments, including TRBV6-2 and TRBV6-3, could not be told apart with the 87-base-pair reads, so those segments were excluded. For the cohort, immune exposure information was limited to CMV serostatus. This cohort had only TCR beta chains sequenced, and the lack of alpha or paired-chain data limited which features could be detected. In a later analysis, the rate of TCR association differed among HLA loci, with DRB1 alleles having the most associated TCRs and HLA-C alleles having the fewest. Across donors, most TCR sequences were observed very rarely, whereas some public TCRs were present in many individuals. V-gene and J-gene trimming of TCR beta chains was associated with a missense DCLRE1C variant in a later genetic analysis, and the association was replicated in an independent cohort. An earlier analysis of around 600 of the donors showed that most TCR beta V segments appeared in productive rearrangements either about 87% or about 30% of the time, which broadly matched IMGT annotations. Most CMV-associated TCR beta chains appeared to be HLA-restricted in a later analysis, and the HLA associations seemed to be driven largely by CMV exposure. A later analysis found that HLA-associated TCR beta chains were more clonally expanded and had lower generation probabilities than equally common non-associated chains. A cluster of highly shared sequence variants was judged likely to be a technical artifact of the sequencing pipeline. Linkage disequilibrium might explain the correlated functional status among segregating V segments, but an unknown experimental factor could not be ruled out. Sequencing depth was assumed to be roughly uniform across donors in the presence/absence analyses, though that assumption may not hold. When HLA alleles, especially DR and DQ, strongly co-occurred, attributing TCR associations to individual alleles was difficult. HLA typing was unavailable for some donors at each locus, so association tests used only the typed subset. According to a later analysis, parvovirus B19, influenza, CMV and Epstein-Barr virus appeared linked to several top co-occurrence clusters.

From the cysteine through the phenylalanine, the CDR3 covers 14 amino acids. Just CDR3 DNA is preserved here, 42 bases in frame from base 1. CDR1 and CDR2, per the germline V gene, are SGHNT and YENEEA. V is shortened by 4 bases, J by 0 bases, and the region joining them spans 7 bases. With respect to this clone: The antigen this receptor binds is unknown. No much larger clonotype is one base removed from it; base qualities were not supplied.

In total, roughly 670 healthy bone marrow donors made up the cohort. At the time of sampling, every cohort member was nominally healthy, though immune exposures that went unrecorded were likely present. The donor tested CMV seropositive and was one of the 289 seropositive cohort members. Every donor gave a peripheral blood sample, and the peripheral blood mononuclear cells from that sample were used for TCR beta sequencing. Genomic DNA extraction from the blood cell samples was performed with the Qiagen DNeasy Blood Extraction Kit. Libraries were made using the immunoSEQ multiplex PCR assay. The multiplex PCR relied on a mix of 60 forward primers for TCR Vbeta segments and 13 reverse primers for TCR Jbeta segments. The CDR3 region of rearranged TCR beta genes was amplified from genomic DNA with a multiplex PCR assay. The amplified TCR beta libraries were sequenced on the Illumina HiSeq System as 87-base-pair reads. The study's processing was this. In a later analysis, some 80 million unique TCR beta chains were counted across the 666 repertoires, and roughly 10 million of these chains were shared by at least two donors. A nearest-neighbor algorithm error-corrected the raw reads and collapsed the reads into unique sequences, merging closely related sequences to remove PCR and sequencing errors. To assign V, D and J gene segments, CDR3 sequences were aligned to IMGT reference sequences. Each retained sequence needed at least a six-nucleotide match to both a V gene segment and a J gene segment. A rearrangement counted as productive if the CDR3 had no stop codons and remained in frame with V and J, and every other rearrangement counted as non-productive. CDR3 was defined according to IMGT convention as the region running from the second conserved V-encoded cysteine to the conserved J-encoded phenylalanine. The earlier analysis of some 600 of the donors excluded sequences that lacked an unambiguous match to a single V gene segment. An earlier analysis of roughly 590 of the donors called V segments functional above 56.7% productive rearrangements and segregating when the between-donor standard deviation exceeded 5%. To diagnose cytomegalovirus status from the catalog of TCR beta chain sequences, a statistical classification framework was built. In a later analysis, TCR nucleotide sequences were compared against IMGT/GENE-DB human TR gene sequences so that V and J genes could be assigned. A later analysis assigned CDR3 sequences and most-parsimonious VDJ recombination scenarios with the TCRdist pipeline. In a later analysis, each TCR beta chain was defined by its CDR3 amino acid sequence together with its V-gene family, and reads without a unique V-gene family were excluded. As a way to deal with suspected cross-contamination and a sequencing artifact, a later analysis dropped under 600 nucleotide sequences that were highly shared and had low generation probability. In a later analysis, a clonal expansion index was calculated for each public chain from normalized within-repertoire ranks of inferred template counts. In a later analysis, generation probabilities were computed using a VDJ recombination model fitted to out-of-frame rearrangements, and the results were checked against IGoR. In a later analysis, TCR-TCR, TCR-HLA and TCR-CMV co-occurrence was scored with hypergeometric tests, and a repertoire-size bias correction was applied to TCR pairs. A later analysis estimated false discovery rates by permuting HLA or CMV assignments 20 times. In a later analysis, co-occurring TCRs were grouped using DBSCAN, and TCRdist sequence similarity was added for clustering within HLA-allele-positive subsets. Repertoires with fewer than 30,000 or more than 120,000 public chains, plus five repertoires with anomalous nucleotide sharing, were excluded from co-occurrence clustering. Sourced from immuneACCESS, this table was stored by TCRdb with only in-frame sequences that have V and J called. A share of the clones is absent; for the studies checked, an unresolved V gene accounts for under half, and the remainder has no known explanation. The D gene and trimming were derived from the DNA, and the V and J assignments and clone size from that table. This sample comprises over 65,000 clones, roughly 75% of them detected only once. The ten largest clones capture around 7.6% of the sample.

The sequence joins TRBV11-3 to TRBJ2-1; a confident D gene designation cannot be given. The clonotype originates from a man between 60 and 75 years old in good health and CMV-seropositive. Sequencing input: PBMCs. The sequenced DNA: TGTGCCAGCAGCTATCACGGCTCCTACAATGAGCAGTTCTTC. It translates as CASSYHGSYNEQFF.